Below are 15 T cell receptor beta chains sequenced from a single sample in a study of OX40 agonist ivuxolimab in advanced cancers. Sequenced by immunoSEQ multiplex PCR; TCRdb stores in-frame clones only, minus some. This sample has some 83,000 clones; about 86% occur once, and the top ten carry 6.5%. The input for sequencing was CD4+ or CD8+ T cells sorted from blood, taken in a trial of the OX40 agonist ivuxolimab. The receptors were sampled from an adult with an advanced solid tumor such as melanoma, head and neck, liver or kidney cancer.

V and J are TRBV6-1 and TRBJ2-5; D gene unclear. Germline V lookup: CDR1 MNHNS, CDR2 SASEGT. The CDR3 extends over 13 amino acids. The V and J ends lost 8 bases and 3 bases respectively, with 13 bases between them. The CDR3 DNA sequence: TGTGCCAGCGATTTAGGTTTGAAAGAGACCCAGTACTTC. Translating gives CASDLGLKETQYF.

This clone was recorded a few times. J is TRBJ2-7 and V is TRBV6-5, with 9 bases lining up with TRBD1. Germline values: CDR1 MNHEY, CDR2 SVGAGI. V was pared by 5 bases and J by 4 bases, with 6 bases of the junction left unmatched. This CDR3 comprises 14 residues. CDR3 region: CASSPGTGKYEQYF. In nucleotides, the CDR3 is TGTGCCAGCAGTCCCGGGACAGGGAAGTACGAGCAGTACTTC.

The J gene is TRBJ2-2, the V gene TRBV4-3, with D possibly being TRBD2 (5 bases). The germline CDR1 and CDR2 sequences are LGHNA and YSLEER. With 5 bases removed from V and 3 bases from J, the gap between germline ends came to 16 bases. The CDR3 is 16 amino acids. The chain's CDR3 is CASSNGIVLDTGELFF. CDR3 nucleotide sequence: TGCGCCAGCAGCAATGGGATAGTACTAGACACCGGGGAGCTGTTTTTT.

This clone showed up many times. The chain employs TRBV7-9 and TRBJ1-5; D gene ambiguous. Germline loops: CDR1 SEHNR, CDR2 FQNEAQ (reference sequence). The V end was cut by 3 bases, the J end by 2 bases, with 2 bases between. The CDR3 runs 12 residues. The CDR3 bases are TGTGCCAGCAGCTTGGGCAATCAGCCCCAGCATTTT. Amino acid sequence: CASSLGNQPQHF.

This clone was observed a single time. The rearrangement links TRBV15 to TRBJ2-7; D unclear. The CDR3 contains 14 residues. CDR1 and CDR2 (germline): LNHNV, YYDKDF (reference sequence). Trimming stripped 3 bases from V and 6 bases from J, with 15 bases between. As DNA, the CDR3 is TGTGCCACCAGCAGTCTAGTTGGGGTTGGCGAGCAGTACTTC. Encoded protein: CATSSLVGVGEQYF.

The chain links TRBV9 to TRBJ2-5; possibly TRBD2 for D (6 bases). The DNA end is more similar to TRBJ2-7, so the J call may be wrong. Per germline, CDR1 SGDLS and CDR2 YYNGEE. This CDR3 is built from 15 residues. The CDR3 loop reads CASSVAATSSYEQYF. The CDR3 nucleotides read TGTGCCAGCAGCGTAGCGGCGACTAGTTCCTACGAGCAGTACTTC.

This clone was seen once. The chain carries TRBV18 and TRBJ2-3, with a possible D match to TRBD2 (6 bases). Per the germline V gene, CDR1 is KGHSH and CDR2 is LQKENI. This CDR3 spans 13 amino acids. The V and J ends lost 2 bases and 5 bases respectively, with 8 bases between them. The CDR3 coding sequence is TGTGCCAGCTCACCAGGGACTTTAGATACGCAGTATTTT. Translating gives CASSPGTLDTQYF.

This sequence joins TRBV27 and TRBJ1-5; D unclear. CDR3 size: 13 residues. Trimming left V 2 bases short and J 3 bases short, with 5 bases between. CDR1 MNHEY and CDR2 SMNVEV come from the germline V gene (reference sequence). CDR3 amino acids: CASSLGLNQPQHF. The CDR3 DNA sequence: TGTGCCAGCAGTTTAGGGCTCAATCAGCCCCAGCATTTT.

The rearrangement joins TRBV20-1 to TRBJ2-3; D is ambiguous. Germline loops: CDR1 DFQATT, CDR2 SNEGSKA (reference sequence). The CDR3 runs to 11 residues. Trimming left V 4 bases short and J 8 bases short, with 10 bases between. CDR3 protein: CSAMAPGTQYF. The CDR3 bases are TGCAGTGCTATGGCTCCTGGTACGCAGTATTTT.

The CDR3 DNA follows: TGTGCCAGCTCGGGGGGAGATACGCAGTATTTT. Encoded protein: CASSGGDTQYF. The chain links TRBV18 to TRBJ2-3; weak D call: TRBD2 (6 bases). The CDR3 is made up of 11 amino acids. V was cut by 6 bases and J by 5 bases, with 6 bases left in between. Germline V gives CDR1 KGHSH, CDR2 LQKENI.

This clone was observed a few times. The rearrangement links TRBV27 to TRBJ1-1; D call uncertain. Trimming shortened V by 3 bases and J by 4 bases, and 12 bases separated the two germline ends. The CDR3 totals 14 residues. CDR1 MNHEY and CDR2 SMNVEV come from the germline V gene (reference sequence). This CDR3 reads CASSLQGIGTEAFF. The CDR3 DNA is TGTGCCAGCAGTTTGCAAGGGATCGGCACTGAAGCTTTCTTT.

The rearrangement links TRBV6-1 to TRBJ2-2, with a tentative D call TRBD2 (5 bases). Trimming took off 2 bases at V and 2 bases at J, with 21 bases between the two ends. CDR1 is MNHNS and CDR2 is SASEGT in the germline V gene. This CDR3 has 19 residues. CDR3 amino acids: CASSEQRGLRIGNTGELFF. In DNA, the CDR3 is TGTGCCAGCAGTGAACAGCGAGGGCTCCGGATAGGAAACACCGGGGAGCTGTTTTTT.

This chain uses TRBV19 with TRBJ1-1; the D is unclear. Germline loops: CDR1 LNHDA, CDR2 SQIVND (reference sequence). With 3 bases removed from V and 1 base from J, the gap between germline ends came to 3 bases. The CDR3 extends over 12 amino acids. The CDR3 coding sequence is TGTGCCAGTAGTATCGGGAACACTGAAGCTTTCTTT. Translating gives CASSIGNTEAFF.

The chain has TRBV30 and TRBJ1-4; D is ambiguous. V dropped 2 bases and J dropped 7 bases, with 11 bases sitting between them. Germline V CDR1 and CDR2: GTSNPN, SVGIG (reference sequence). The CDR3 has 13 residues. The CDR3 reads CAWSQGGSEKLFF. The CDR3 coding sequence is TGTGCCTGGAGTCAAGGAGGGTCTGAAAAACTGTTTTTT.

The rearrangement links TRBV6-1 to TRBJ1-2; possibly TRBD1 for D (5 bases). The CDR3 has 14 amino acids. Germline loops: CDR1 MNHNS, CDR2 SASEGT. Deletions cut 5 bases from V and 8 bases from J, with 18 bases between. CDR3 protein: CASSTTLPEGGYTF. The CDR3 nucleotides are TGTGCCAGCAGTACCACCCTACCCGAGGGGGGCTACACCTTC.